Below are 14 T cell receptor beta chains sequenced from a single sample in a study of blood T cell repertoires in COVID-19. The table came from immunoSEQ multiplex PCR; TCRdb's copy has only in-frame clones and leaves some out. The sample lists 350,000 or so clones, about four fifths occurring once. What was sequenced was peripheral blood. The receptors were sampled from a man younger than 45 with active or convalescent COVID-19.

The CDR3 region is CASSPWEEKADTQYF. The CDR3 nucleotides read TGTGCCAGCAGCCCTTGGGAGGAGAAGGCAGATACGCAGTATTTT. This chain links TRBV11-3 with TRBJ2-3; maybe TRBD2 (6 bases). Germline assignment: CDR1 SGHNT and CDR2 YENEEA. The CDR3 consists of 15 residues. Deletions cut 5 bases from V and 4 bases from J, with 16 bases between. Full variable domain (rest looked up from reference TRBV11-3 and TRBJ2-3): EAGVVQSPRYKIIEKKQPVAFWCNPISGHNTLYWYLQNLGQGPELLIRYENEEAVDDSQLPKDRFSAERLKGVDSTLKIQPAELGDSAVYLCASSPWEEKADTQYFGPGTRLTVL.

The CDR3 DNA reads TGTGCCAGTAGTAGCCCACCGGACAGGGGAGCTTGGAACACTGAAGCTTTCTTT. It translates to CASSSPPDRGAWNTEAFF. The chain combines TRBV19 with TRBJ1-1, with 9 bases that match TRBD1. V shed 4 bases and J 1 base; nucleotides not matched to a gene: 13. The germline gives CDR1 LNHDA, CDR2 SQIVND (reference sequence). There are 18 residues in the CDR3.

This chain connects TRBV7-9 to TRBJ1-1; D ambiguous. The CDR3 runs 13 residues. V lost 7 bases, J lost 5 bases, and 14 bases lay in between. Germline loops: CDR1 SEHNR, CDR2 FQNEAQ (reference sequence). The CDR3 nucleotides read TGTGCCAGCACCGCCGCGGGGTGGACTGAAGCTTTCTTT. It codes for CASTAAGWTEAFF.

Only one count was recorded for this clone. CDR3 amino acids: CASSPRGIYEGQGNLEAFF. The CDR3 DNA is TGTGCCAGCTCACCACGAGGTATTTACGAGGGACAGGGAAACCTCGAAGCTTTCTTT. This chain connects TRBV18 to TRBJ1-1; TRBD1 aligns across 9 bases. Germline lookup yields CDR1 KGHSH and CDR2 LQKENI. The CDR3 sequence is 19 residues long. The V gene end was trimmed by 1 base and the J gene end by 8 bases; junction bases not matched to a gene: 20.

In nucleotides, the CDR3 is TGTGCCAGCAGCCCCCTACAGGGCTTCCAGCCCCAGCATTTT. This encodes CASSPLQGFQPQHF. The rearrangement links TRBV7-8 to TRBJ1-5, with D possibly TRBD1 on 6 matching bases. In germline, CDR1 is SGHVS, CDR2 FQNEAQ. Trimming cost V 5 bases and J 7 bases, with 15 bases left between them. The CDR3 runs 14 residues.

The chain carries TRBV5-1 and TRBJ2-1; 9 bases align to TRBD1. Germline loops: CDR1 SGHRS, CDR2 YFSETQ. Unmatched junction bases numbered 3, after V lost 7 bases and J lost 7 bases. The CDR3 totals 12 residues. This chain's CDR3 is CASGQGKNEQFF. The CDR3 bases are TGCGCCAGCGGACAGGGGAAAAATGAGCAGTTCTTC.

The chain links TRBV5-4 to TRBJ2-1; TRBD1 matches at 8 bases. The ends lost 4 bases at V and 4 bases at J; junction bases unmatched: 4. Germline V gene data show CDR1 as SGHNT and CDR2 as YYREEE (reference sequence). The CDR3 sequence is 14 residues long. In nucleotides, the CDR3 is TGTGCCAGCAGCCTGGGACAGGTATACAATGAGCAGTTCTTC. Translating it yields CASSLGQVYNEQFF.

In this sample, this clone turned up a few times. V is TRBV5-1 and J is TRBJ1-1; D is perhaps TRBD1 (5 bases). The V and J ends lost 4 bases and 4 bases respectively, with 8 bases between them. Germline-derived CDR1 and CDR2 are SGHRS and YFSETQ. The CDR3 extends over 12 amino acids. This chain's CDR3 is CASSATGTEAFF. The CDR3 coding sequence is TGCGCCAGCAGCGCCACAGGCACTGAAGCTTTCTTT.

This sequence joins TRBV7-3 and TRBJ2-2; TRBD2 matches 11 bases. The junction had 9 bases not matched to a gene; V was cut back by 5 bases and J by 7 bases. CDR3 size: 16 residues. Germline CDR1 SGHTA, CDR2 FQGTGA. This chain's CDR3 is CASSRIAGGQIGELFF. The CDR3 DNA follows: TGTGCCAGCAGCCGAATAGCGGGAGGGCAGATCGGGGAGCTGTTTTTT.

The V and J genes are TRBV6-6 and TRBJ2-2, with D maybe TRBD2 (5 bases). Trimming left V 5 bases short and J 4 bases short, with 8 bases between. The germline V gene has CDR1 MNHNY and CDR2 SVGAGI (reference sequence). The CDR3 has 13 residues. This CDR3 is CASSATSTGELFF. Here the CDR3 DNA reads TGTGCCAGCAGTGCTACTAGCACCGGGGAGCTGTTTTTT.

This sequence joins TRBV20-1 and TRBJ2-1; D perhaps matches TRBD2 (5 bases). This CDR3 has 13 amino acids. Germline V CDR1 and CDR2: DFQATT, SNEGSKA (reference sequence). V lost 3 bases and J lost 2, with 8 bases in between. CDR3 sequence: CSASSGTYNEQFF. CDR3 nucleotides: TGCAGTGCTAGTTCGGGGACCTACAATGAGCAGTTCTTC.

The chain joins TRBV30 to TRBJ2-2; TRBD2 agrees at 14 bases. V dropped 2 bases and J dropped 5; count of bases not matched to a gene: 7. The CDR3 covers 17 residues. In germline, CDR1 is GTSNPN, CDR2 SVGIG (reference sequence). The CDR3: CAWSTGLAGAGTGELFF. The CDR3 nucleotides are TGTGCCTGGAGTACGGGACTAGCGGGAGCGGGAACCGGGGAGCTGTTTTTT.

Only one count was recorded for this clone. This chain joins TRBV27 and TRBJ2-1, with TRBD1 as a possible D gene (5 bases). This CDR3 is built from 15 residues. Germline loops: CDR1 MNHEY, CDR2 SMNVEV (reference sequence). With 6 bases removed from V and 1 base from J, the gap between germline ends came to 13 bases. The CDR3: CASSPRGRSYNEQFF. The CDR3 region has the DNA TGTGCCAGCAGCCCTAGGGGCAGATCCTACAATGAGCAGTTCTTC.

CDR3 loop: CASSGGGGFSYEQYF. The DNA for the CDR3 is TGTGCCAGCAGCGGGGGAGGGGGATTCTCCTACGAGCAGTACTTC. This chain links TRBV11-3 with TRBJ2-7, with D perhaps matching TRBD2 (7 bases). Germline V CDR1 and CDR2: SGHNT, YENEEA. The CDR3 is made up of 15 amino acids. The V end was cut by 5 bases, the J end by 0 bases, with 14 bases between.